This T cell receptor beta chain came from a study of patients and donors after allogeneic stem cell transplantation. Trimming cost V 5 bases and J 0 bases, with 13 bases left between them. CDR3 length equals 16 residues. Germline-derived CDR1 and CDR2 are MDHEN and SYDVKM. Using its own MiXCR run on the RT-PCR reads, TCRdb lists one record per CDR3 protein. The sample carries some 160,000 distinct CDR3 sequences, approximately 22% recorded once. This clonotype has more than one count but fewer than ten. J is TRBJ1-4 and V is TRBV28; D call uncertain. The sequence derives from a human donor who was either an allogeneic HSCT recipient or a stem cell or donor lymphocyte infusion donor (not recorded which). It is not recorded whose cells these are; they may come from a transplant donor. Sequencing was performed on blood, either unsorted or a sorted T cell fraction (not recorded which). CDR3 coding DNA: TGTGCCAGCAGTCTACTTGGTGCCACAACTAATGAAAAACTGTTTTTT. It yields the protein CASSLLGATTNEKLFF.